The T cell receptor beta chain under discussion was sequenced for a study of regulatory T cells in long-lasting Graves disease (dated by TCRdb to the early 2020s). As for the study more broadly: Patients with newly diagnosed Graves' disease had been on antithyroid drugs for under 3 months. The study was conducted in China and was registered as a clinical trial. TCR sequencing covered approximately 13 persistent and around 20 newly diagnosed Graves' disease patients, some 33 samples in total. Patients with persistent Graves' disease were compared with patients with newly diagnosed Graves' disease using TCR sequencing and RNA sequencing of peripheral blood. Summary of the overall study and its limitations: Compared with newly diagnosed patients, patients with persistent Graves' disease had lower TCR Shannon entropy and fewer highly expanded clones, which suggests clonal expansion. Peripheral blood alone was examined, since thyroid tissue, which constituted the primary lesion, could not be accessed. Sequencing and analysis were restricted to the TCR beta chain. More public clonotypes were shared among persistent patients (under 3,000) than among newly diagnosed patients (over 900). The authors acknowledged the small sample size as a limitation that may reduce accuracy. Preferential use of TRBV28, TRBJ1-2 and TRBJ2-5 was observed in persistent disease, whereas TRBV20-1 and TRBJ2-1 were favored in newly diagnosed disease.

The time point label, read with the paper, signifies: newly diagnosed GD, antithyroid drugs for less than 3 months. For both TCR sequencing and RNA sequencing, RNA was extracted from PBMCs using TRIzol. The diagnosis of Graves' disease followed American Thyroid Association guidelines. Patients were recruited from an endocrinology department in Xi'an, China. Each patient gave 9 to 10 milliliters of peripheral blood, collected in an EDTA anticoagulant tube. Ficoll Paque Plus density gradient separation was used to isolate PBMCs, and no further T cell sorting was performed. RNA quality was checked with an Agilent 2100 Bioanalyzer and agarose gel, and concentration with a NanoDrop 2000. This clonotype was seen at least ten times. Its binding antigen is unknown. No much larger clone is present one base from it, and per-base qualities are unavailable. The CDR3 holds 14 amino acids from the cysteine to the phenylalanine. Only the CDR3 part of the read is kept: 42 bases, read in frame from the first base. The germline V gene encodes CDR1 SGHAT and CDR2 FQNNGV. Relative to germline, V is missing 3 bases and J is missing 6 bases, with 1 base of the junction outside any gene match.

The library was built by means of multiplex PCR. TCRdb lists the instrument as Illumina HiSeq 4000. To build TCR beta libraries, CDR3 regions were amplified by Arm-PCR using iRepertoire HTBI primers. PCR products were gel purified before sequencing. Concerning the study's data processing: A total of under 80 TRBV and 14 TRBJ segments were identified across samples and were used for gene usage analysis of CDR3 amino acid clonotypes. Filtered high-quality paired reads were merged into contigs using COPE and FqMerger. BLAST was used to align contigs to the IMGT TRBV, TRBD and TRBJ reference genes, and CDR3 was defined following IMGT. Any clonotype with a frequency above 0.1% was classified as a highly expanded clone. Repertoire diversity was measured by Shannon entropy, and V-J evenness by the Gini coefficient. A clonotype found in more than one individual was treated as public. Using fastp at Q25 and MiXCR, TCRdb reprocessed the public reads and kept productive beta chains. Rows merge per CDR3 protein into single entries with the most common DNA and genes. The V and J calls were determined by TCRdb, not by the authors. The sample table records 400,000 to 500,000 distinct CDR3 sequences; 15% of these occur just once. The top ten clones comprise approximately 7.8% of the sample.

This sample was also put to use in a study of T cells in Graves' hyperthyroidism and ophthalmopathy. The second paper further reports: Graves' hyperthyroidism was defined as stable when no progression to ophthalmopathy occurred over 18 months of follow-up. Hyperthyroidism patients were newly diagnosed, had a disease duration of under 2 months, and were aged 18 to 65 years. Any patient with an uncontrolled infection, another autoimmune disease, pregnancy or lactation was excluded. Clinical symptoms, serum thyroxine and TRAb, thyroid ultrasound, and orbital computed tomography formed the basis for the diagnoses. A first-round RT-PCR of the TCR CDR3 used the HTBI primer set with the Qiagen OneStep RT-PCR kit. Most expanded thyroid clonotypes (frequency above 0.001) were also detected in blood, suggesting blood repertoires may reflect thyroid immune responses. A model built on a 13 V-J signature distinguished ophthalmopathy from stable hyperthyroidism, reaching over 85% sensitivity and under 84% specificity in cross-validation and 80%/75% in testing. During validation, the model predicted progression to ophthalmopathy a median of around 7 months ahead of onset, with around 65% sensitivity and 72% to 80% specificity. A discovery cohort of about a hundred patients, 43 with Graves' ophthalmopathy and about 58 with stable Graves' hyperthyroidism, was used to find distinguishing TCR V-J signatures. An independent validation cohort of some 18 hyperthyroidism patients and 17 patients who later progressed to ophthalmopathy tested prospective prediction of ophthalmopathy. The 95 to 100 discovery patients were randomly divided into training and test sets at a 7:3 ratio. Thyroid tissue and blood T-cell repertoires from about six Graves' hyperthyroidism patients were also compared in the study. After sampling, hyperthyroidism patients received methimazole starting at 30 mg daily, and ophthalmopathy patients received high-dose intravenous methylprednisolone. Libraries were constructed in a second round of multiplex PCR, after which size selection and purification were carried out. Paired-end sequencing of the libraries was performed with 100 bp reads on an Illumina HiSeq2000. SOAPnuke was used to process the raw data, with reads discarded if the reads contained adapters or uncalled bases, had a mean Phred below 15, or lacked an exact constant-primer or identifier match. COPE v1.2.5 was used to merge high-quality paired reads, and clonotypes were defined as unique nucleotide sequences. Clonotypes were aligned to IMGT TRBV, TRBD and TRBJ reference segments using MiTCR v1.1. The analysis included only V-J combinations with a frequency above 0.0001, which together covered approximately 99% of the repertoires. The TCS score was defined as F50 (clonal expansion) divided by E x V (chaos), with BLOSUM62-based TCRdist calculated between CDR3 peptides within each V-J. Welch's t-statistics and random forest reduced just over 500 V-J features to under 15, which were used in a naive Bayes classifier (R e1071). No statistical method was used to set the sample size in advance, and investigators knew the group allocation. TCR Vbeta CDR3 sequencing of 140 or so peripheral blood samples (approximately 44 ophthalmopathy, roughly 72 hyperthyroidism and roughly 17 progressor patients) is reported in the paper.

This sequence originates from a woman aged 40 to 50 with Graves disease. Donor details come from another sample of the same person, matched by shared clones. Recombination connected TRBV11-2 to TRBJ2-1; TRBD2 aligns with 11 central bases. The sequences come from peripheral blood mononuclear cells (PBMCs), collected at new diagnosis, from a patient treated with antithyroid drugs. CDR3 loop: CASSFLAGGNEQFF. At the DNA level, the sequence is TGTGCCAGCAGCTTCCTAGCGGGAGGCAATGAGCAGTTCTTC.